These 12 T cell receptor beta chains came from one sample sequenced in a study of T cells in localized non-small cell lung cancer. Data came from immunoSEQ multiplex PCR; TCRdb stores just in-frame clones and leaves some out. The table shows approximately 31,000 clones, with 65% to 90% occurring only once. The sample here was peripheral blood, taken before any cancer treatment. These receptors came from a male donor at least 60 years old with stage III lung adenocarcinoma.

The gene calls are TRBV7-2 and TRBJ2-2; perhaps D is TRBD1 or TRBD2 (5 bases each). Per the germline V gene, CDR1 is SGHTA and CDR2 is FQGNSA. The CDR3 totals 15 residues. V lost 3 bases, J lost 3 bases, and 11 bases lay in between. In DNA form, the CDR3 reads TGTGCCAGCAGCTTTTGGGGGTTGGACACCGGGGAGCTGTTTTTT. Protein product: CASSFWGLDTGELFF. The whole variable domain, filled in from reference TRBV7-2 and TRBJ2-2, reads GAGVSQSPSNKVTEKGKDVELRCDPISGHTALYWYRQSLGQGLEFLIYFQGNSAPDKSGLPSDRFSAERTGGSVSTLTIQRTQQEDSAVYLCASSFWGLDTGELFFGEGSRLTVL.

This chain uses TRBV7-2 with TRBJ1-2; 7 bases line up with TRBD1. J was trimmed by 5 bases and V by 1 base; bases with no gene match: 4. The germline V gene has CDR1 SGHTA and CDR2 FQGNSA. The CDR3 is 14 amino acids. The CDR3 DNA reads TGTGCCAGCAGCTTAGAAGCCAGGGGGTATGGCTACACCTTC. Its protein is CASSLEARGYGYTF.

The rearrangement uses TRBV28 and TRBJ2-7, with D unclear. CDR1 and CDR2 (germline): MDHEN, SYDVKM. This CDR3 is built from 12 residues. Trimming shortened V by 6 bases and J by 4 bases, and 10 bases separated the two germline ends. The CDR3 nucleotides read TGTGCCAGCAGCACTCATGTATACGAGCAGTACTTC. Translated: CASSTHVYEQYF. Together with reference TRBV28 and TRBJ2-7, the CDR3 gives the full variable domain: DVKVTQSSRYLVKRTGEKVFLECVQDMDHENMFWYRQDPGLGLRLIYFSYDVKMKEKGDIPEGYSVSREKKERFSLILESASTNQTSMYLCASSTHVYEQYFGPGTRLTVT.

The chain recombines TRBV5-4 with TRBJ2-7; 9 bases match TRBD1. From germline, CDR1 is SGHNT and CDR2 YYREEE (reference sequence). The CDR3 has 13 residues. V dropped 7 bases and J dropped 6; count of bases not matched to a gene: 8. CDR3 amino acids: CASSTDRGGEQYF. CDR3 in DNA: TGTGCCAGCTCGACGGACAGGGGCGGCGAGCAGTACTTC.

The rearrangement joins TRBV9 to TRBJ2-7, with D perhaps matching TRBD2 (6 bases). Germline loops: CDR1 SGDLS, CDR2 YYNGEE. V was pared by 3 bases and J by 2 bases, with 18 bases between. The CDR3 runs 16 residues. The CDR3 here is CASSAPGGGEAYEQYF. Written as DNA, the CDR3 is TGTGCCAGCAGCGCCCCCGGTGGAGGGGAAGCCTACGAGCAGTACTTC.

The CDR3 DNA reads TGTGCCAGCAGGGGGGGGACACAGAACACTGAAGCTTTCTTT. As protein: CASRGGTQNTEAFF. The genes are TRBV28 and TRBJ1-1; a possible D gene is TRBD1 (6 bases). The length of the CDR3 is 14 residues. Trimming pared 6 bases from V and 1 base from J, leaving 12 bases between. Germline CDR1 MDHEN, CDR2 SYDVKM.

DNA of the CDR3: TGTGCCAGCAGCTTCCCCGGGACGATGCTGCCGGGGCGCGGTGAAGATACGCAGTATTTT. This codes for CASSFPGTMLPGRGEDTQYF. The chain joins TRBV7-6 to TRBJ2-3; D tentatively fits TRBD1 or TRBD2 (5 bases each). V lost 3 bases, J lost 5 bases, and 30 bases lay in between. The germline V gene has CDR1 SGHVS and CDR2 FNYEAQ. The CDR3 extends over 20 amino acids.

The rearrangement joins TRBV5-1 to TRBJ2-5; 7 bases agree with TRBD1. In germline, CDR1 is SGHRS, CDR2 YFSETQ. The CDR3 loop spans 14 amino acids. Trimming at V came to 6 bases and at J to 3 bases, leaving 8 bases not matched to a gene. For the CDR3, the DNA is TGCGCCAGCAAGTTTGGGACAGCAAAAGAGACCCAGTACTTC. Protein product: CASKFGTAKETQYF.

The J gene is TRBJ1-3, the V gene TRBV5-4, with 7 bases matching TRBD1. This CDR3 is 14 amino acids long. Germline V gene lookup returns CDR1 SGHNT and CDR2 YYREEE (reference sequence). V trimming: 4 bases; J trimming: 5 bases; junction bases outside the gene matches: 6. CDR3 sequence (DNA): TGTGCCAGCAGCCAACAGGGGTTTCGAAACACCATATATTTT. Protein: CASSQQGFRNTIYF.

This clone occurred once. The chain combines TRBV7-3 with TRBJ1-6; D uncertain. V was cut by 2 bases and J by 5 bases, with 13 bases left in between. Germline CDR1 and CDR2: SGHTA and FQGTGA. This CDR3 is built from 16 residues. CDR3 nucleotides: TGTGCCAGCAGCTTATTCCAACCGTCTAATAATTCACCCCTCCACTTT. Its translation: CASSLFQPSNNSPLHF.

This rearrangement joins TRBV11-1 to TRBJ1-1; no firm D call. The CDR3 totals 14 residues. V lost 1 base to trimming and J lost 2 bases, with 8 bases between them. CDR1 and CDR2 from the germline V gene are SGHAT and FQDESV (reference sequence). CDR3 sequence (DNA): TGTGCCAGCAGCTTAGGGAACAGTAACACTGAAGCTTTCTTT. Protein sequence: CASSLGNSNTEAFF. The full variable domain, with the rest looked up from reference TRBV11-1 and TRBJ1-1, is EAEVAQSPRYKITEKSQAVAFWCDPISGHATLYWYRQILGQGPELLVQFQDESVVDDSQLPKDRFSAERLKGVDSTLKIQPAELGDSAMYLCASSLGNSNTEAFFGQGTRLTVV.

This clone was found a few times. The gene calls are TRBV19 and TRBJ1-2; D is undetermined. Between the trimmed V and J ends, which lost 4 bases and 1 base, there was a span of 13 bases. The germline gives CDR1 LNHDA, CDR2 SQIVND (reference sequence). The CDR3 consists of 15 residues. CDR3 region: CASSTSGGFNYGYTF. The DNA of the CDR3 is TGTGCCAGTAGTACCTCGGGCGGATTTAACTATGGCTACACCTTC.